This entry lists 10 T cell receptor beta chains sequenced from one sample in a study of blood T cell repertoires in COVID-19. Produced via immunoSEQ multiplex PCR; TCRdb's table is partial and in-frame only. The sample yields roughly 250,000 clones, 84% seen once. Sequences were obtained from peripheral blood. All receptors come from a woman aged 35 to 49 who had recovered from COVID-19.

The chain is built from TRBV6-6 and TRBJ2-1, with D uncertain. The CDR3 totals 14 residues. Germline V CDR1 and CDR2: MNHNY, SVGAGI (reference sequence). V was shortened by 0 bases and J by 4 bases, with 7 bases between the two germline ends. This chain's CDR3 is CASSYSGRYNEQFF. The CDR3 region has the DNA TGTGCCAGCAGTTACTCTGGCAGATACAATGAGCAGTTCTTC.

A single count supports this clone. The J gene is TRBJ2-7, the V gene TRBV18; 8 positions agree with TRBD2. J gave up 0 bases and V 2 bases, and 3 bases lay outside the gene matches. The CDR3 totals 15 residues. CDR1 is KGHSH, CDR2 LQKENI, per germline. The CDR3 loop reads CASSPFSGDSYEQYF. CDR3 bases: TGTGCCAGCTCACCATTTAGCGGGGACTCCTACGAGCAGTACTTC.

The chain employs TRBV4-2 and TRBJ1-2; 9 bases map to TRBD1. The CDR3 runs 15 residues. Germline-derived CDR1 and CDR2 are LGHNA and YNFKEQ. V shed 0 bases and J 2 bases; nucleotides not matched to a gene: 1. The CDR3 protein is CASSQEGQGNYGYTF. In DNA form, the CDR3 reads TGTGCCAGCAGCCAAGAAGGACAGGGGAACTATGGCTACACCTTC.

The V and J genes are TRBV19 and TRBJ2-5; D gene uncertain. CDR3 size: 13 residues. Trimming cost V 2 bases and J 2 bases, with 6 bases left between them. Germline loops: CDR1 LNHDA, CDR2 SQIVND (reference sequence). The chain's CDR3 is CASSIQQQETQYF. The CDR3 region has the DNA TGTGCCAGTAGTATACAACAACAAGAGACCCAGTACTTC.

The V and J genes are TRBV19 and TRBJ1-5, with D perhaps TRBD1 (6 bases). The germline CDR1 and CDR2 sequences are LNHDA and SQIVND (reference sequence). This CDR3 contains 16 residues. V shed 6 bases and J shed 8 bases, with 23 bases lying between them. CDR3 nucleotides: TGTGCCAGTAGACCCACCCCAACAGGGAGCCGGAAGCCCCAGCATTTT. Translation gives CASRPTPTGSRKPQHF.

CDR3 nucleotides: TGTGCCAGCATCGACTGGGCAGGGGGCACTGAAGCTTTCTTT. Its protein product is CASIDWAGGTEAFF. The chain carries TRBV7-9 and TRBJ1-1; 7 bases fit TRBD1. Germline CDR1 is SEHNR and CDR2 is FQNEAQ (reference sequence). J gave up 4 bases and V 7 bases, and 9 bases lay outside the gene matches. The CDR3 has 14 amino acids.

This chain joins TRBV13 and TRBJ2-1; 12 bases map to TRBD2. CDR1 and CDR2 from the germline V gene are PRHDT and FYEKMQ (reference sequence). The trim removed 4 bases at V and 0 bases at J, leaving 7 bases unmatched. This CDR3 region has 18 residues. DNA of the CDR3: TGTGCCAGCAGCTCGGGACTAGCGGGTGCAAGCTCCTACAATGAGCAGTTCTTC. Its translation: CASSSGLAGASSYNEQFF.

This clone was seen only a few times. V is TRBV4-1 and J is TRBJ1-2; 11 nucleotides agree with TRBD1. CDR3 length: 15 residues. V shed 1 base and J 6 bases; nucleotides not matched to a gene: 4. Germline-derived CDR1 and CDR2 are MGHRA and YSYEKL. Here the CDR3 DNA reads TGCGCCAGCAGCCAAGGGCGGACAGGGGGCGATGGCTACACCTTC. This codes for CASSQGRTGGDGYTF.

The chain has TRBV3-1 (or the pseudogene TRBV3-2) and TRBJ2-3, with 9 bases fitting TRBD1. This CDR3 contains 15 residues. CDR1 is LGHDT and CDR2 is YNNKEL in the germline V gene (reference sequence). Trimming removed 2 bases from V and 5 bases from J; junction bases left unmatched: 5. In DNA, the CDR3 is TGTGCCAGCAGCCAACCGGACAGGGGCATAGATACGCAGTATTTT. It codes for CASSQPDRGIDTQYF.

The V gene is TRBV5-4, the J gene TRBJ1-1, with 8 bases fitting TRBD1. Trimming at V came to 5 bases and at J to 0 bases, leaving 6 bases not matched to a gene. This CDR3 comprises 15 residues. Germline V gene sequence: CDR1 SGHNT, CDR2 YYREEE (reference sequence). CDR3 amino acids: CASSTRDRLNTEAFF. The CDR3 DNA reads TGTGCCAGCAGTACCCGGGACAGGTTGAACACTGAAGCTTTCTTT.